This T cell receptor beta chain comes out of a study of long-term antiretroviral therapy in people with HIV (dated by TCRdb to between 2021 and 2024). Regarding the complete study: The earliest samples were collected approximately a decade before the 2015 WHO recommendation for immediate ART, a period when ART was typically delayed until CD4 counts fell. A retrospective serial study tested whether changes in peripheral blood TRB repertoire composition and diversity were associated with ART initiation and durable HIV suppression. From 25 to 30 adults with confirmed HIV infection, the cohort provided approximately 190 cryopreserved PBMC samples, gathered serially across a mean of around six years (range 1-12). Of the roughly 30 participants with HIV, approximately 11 were female. No cross-contamination during QIAcube processing was seen in test extractions of a monoclonal T-cell line run alongside approximately 36 polyclonal samples. Study-level results and caveats: Narrower CDR3 length ranges were observed in HIV repertoires than in controls, and an antigen-experienced repertoire with only a slight naive shift after ART was suggested by the network structure. Inferences about post-ART repertoire changes are limited because no data were available on ART adherence, viral resistance or therapy changes. Expanded TRB clones identified before ART initiation dominated the repertoire across all time points, though the dominance fluctuated and decreased in many PLHIV after ART. Because cell numbers in pre-ART samples were limited, unsorted PBMC were profiled instead of sorted CD4+ and CD8+ T cells. Starting ART was linked to a significant rise in TRB diversity, yet even after long-term ART the diversity remained significantly lower than in transplant donor controls. Owing to limited PBMC availability, only the TCR beta chain was sequenced, without alpha chain pairing. Samples dated from the mid-2000s to the late 2010s, and the ART regimens used may be less effective than current ones.

Sequencing of the TRB variable region was done with the immunoSEQ hsTCRB v3.0 assay at survey level resolution. TRB sequencing targeted a depth of about 40,000-55,000 T-cell genomes per sample. Pooled TRB libraries were sequenced on an Illumina MiSeq with a v3 150-cycle kit. Turning to the authors' computational methods: Repertoire analysis ran in R within a reproducible Nextflow workflow covering QC, data transformation and analysis. LymphoSeq2, an R package for exploring AIRR-Seq data, was used to implement the custom analyses. A few samples yielding fewer than 5000 total TRB sequences were excluded, leaving more than 150 analyzed HIV repertoires. Of the 188 retained HIV repertoires, about 60 were collected before and more than 120 after ART initiation. Each repertoire was downsampled to 5000 TRB nucleotide sequences, and summary statistics were averaged across 100 downsampling iterations. Only TRB sequences with CDR3 regions of at least seven amino acids were retained for analysis. Diversity was assessed using a clonality score derived from Shannon entropy and using the Gini coefficient. In the repertoire networks, any two of the top 5000 CDR3 amino acid sequences were connected whenever the two sequences differed by an edit distance of one. GLIPH2 predicted antigen specificity groups and MHC restriction for TRB CDR3 amino acid sequences. To flag known associations with CMV, EBV, HIV or tissue antigens, CDR3 amino acid sequences were compared against VDJdb and McPAS-TCR. Pre-ART, post-ART and control groups were compared with Wilcoxon signed-rank tests and Holm-Bonferroni correction. The table was pulled from immuneACCESS by TCRdb, which kept in-frame rearrangements only. Such tables lose some clones; where checked, under half of the loss comes from unresolved V genes, and the rest has no known cause. V and J calls and clone size come straight from that table; D and trimming were deduced from the DNA. This sample holds 35,000 to 45,000 clones; 86% were observed only once. Around 3.9% of the sample rests with the top ten.

Details on this clone: Its target antigen remains unknown. Base qualities are not at hand, and no much larger clone is one base apart.

To be included, a participant needed at least one PBMC sample from before ART initiation plus at least two post-ART samples. Treatment was received in the United States of America by all participants with HIV. Before DNA extraction, cryopreserved samples containing about 0.9-10 million PBMC were thawed and washed. At the time of the earliest PBMC sample for each participant with HIV, ages ranged from roughly 23 to 60 years. PBMC samples from each participant spanned 1-4 timepoints before ART initiation and 2-8 timepoints after ART initiation, with a median of 7 samples. Serial HIV viral load, CD4+ T-cell count, ART history and demographic data were obtained for every participant. A Qiagen kit on a QIAcube was used to extract genomic DNA from unsorted PBMC, with samples processed in batches of 12. The CDR3 numbers 13 residues from cysteine through phenylalanine. Of all the DNA, just the CDR3 is kept, 39 bases in frame from base 1. As encoded in the germline V gene, CDR1 is SGHRS while CDR2 is YFSETQ. Trimming leaves V shorter by 0 bases and J shorter by 8 bases, with the junction holding 1 base beyond the gene matches.

Rearrangement joined TRBV5-1 to TRBJ2-1, with 8 central nucleotides matching TRBD1. The TCR sequence derives from a woman aged 18-29 years with HIV. The specimen comprised unsorted PBMCs, sampled just before starting antiretroviral therapy. The CDR3 corresponds to CASSLDRGDEQFF. The sequence in DNA is TGCGCCAGCAGCTTGGACAGGGGGGATGAGCAGTTCTTC.